This T cell receptor (beta chain) was sequenced in a study of tumor and adjacent non-tumor tissue in lung cancer. At the level of the study: Patients comprised about a dozen adenocarcinoma, 2 squamous cell carcinoma and 1 small cell lung cancer.

Study conclusions and caveats: Normal lung showed higher cumulative top 100 clone frequency than tumor.

The CDR3 consists of 14 residues. Germline V gene sequence: CDR1 MNHEY, CDR2 SVGAGI. A word on this clonotype: Its antigen is undetermined. The junction departs from the called germline gene at one end, perhaps through a read error.

RNA was extracted from bulk tissue without any cell sorting. More than 3 cm separated this lung sample from the edge of the tumor. A modified ARM-PCR protocol with three rounds of nested PCR amplified TCRbeta. TCRdb processed the multiplex PCR reads anew with MiXCR; each CDR3 protein has one entry. The sample records over 35,000 distinct CDR3 sequences, roughly 60% being singletons. The TCR comes from a man aged 50-59 years with non-small cell lung cancer. Sample: distant non-tumor lung tissue. The chain carries TRBV6-5 and TRBJ2-3, with TRBD2 matching over 8 bases. In nucleotides, the CDR3 is TGTGCCAACAGAGCGGGACTAGATGTCGATACGCACTATTTT. Amino acid sequence: CANRAGLDVDTHYF.